The source of this T cell receptor (beta chain) is a study of blood T cell repertoires in COVID-19. On the study more broadly: Whether acute or convalescent, the COVID-19 samples came from the United States, Italy and Spain.

Here immunoSEQ multiplex PCR was the method, and the copy in TCRdb shows in-frame clones only, minus some. The sample consists of approximately 360,000 clones, about 89% of them appearing once. The source is a man aged 40-49 years with acute or convalescent COVID-19. Sequencing was performed on peripheral blood.

CDR3 coding DNA: TGCGCCAGCAGCTTACAGGGGGCAGGTGAAAAACTGTTTTTT. Translated: CASSLQGAGEKLFF. The J gene is TRBJ1-4, the V gene TRBV5-1, with 9 bases matching TRBD1. The V gene's germline CDR1 is SGHRS and CDR2 YFSETQ. The CDR3 contains 14 residues. The V gene end was trimmed by 2 bases and the J gene end by 7 bases; junction bases not matched to a gene: 3.